This is a list of T cell receptor beta chains from one sample in a study of T cell responses to AZD1222 COVID-19 vaccine. Profiling relied on immunoSEQ multiplex PCR, and the TCRdb table lists in-frame clones only, not all of them. The table has about 100,000 clones, about 87% seen once. Sequencing was performed on peripheral blood, taken on day 0 of AZD1222 vaccination. The receptors were gathered from an adult in good health. CDR3s include the opening cysteine and the closing phenylalanine or tryptophan. The D gene is left open where the match is weak. A row's size may be missing; if present it is once, few, many or a size class.

>TRBV5-6|TRBD2|TRBJ2-4|-
CASSLGSGDNIQYF
TGTGCCAGCAGCTTGGGTAGCGGGGACAACATTCAGTACTTC
>TRBV7-2|-|TRBJ1-5|-
CASSLGQMGVGGNQPQHF
TGTGCCAGCAGCTTAGGACAGATGGGGGTCGGGGGCAATCAGCCCCAGCATTTT
>TRBV25-1|TRBD1|TRBJ2-2|few
CASSRTGMRTGELFF
TGTGCCAGCAGTCGGACAGGGATGAGAACCGGGGAGCTGTTTTTT
>TRBV5-1|-|TRBJ1-3|-
CASSLDVIGGNTIYF
TGCGCCAGCAGCTTGGATGTAATTGGGGGAAACACCATATATTTT
>TRBV12-5|-|TRBJ2-5|-
CASGLSPLEGAGTQYF
TGTGCTAGTGGTTTATCCCCCTTGGAGGGAGCGGGGACCCAGTACTTC
>TRBV6-1|-|TRBJ2-6|-
CASSESAGANVLTF
TGTGCCAGCAGTGAATCGGCTGGGGCCAACGTCCTGACTTTC
>TRBV5-1|TRBD1|TRBJ1-3|-
CASSGGQGGWNTIYF
TGCGCCAGCAGCGGTGGACAGGGGGGGTGGAACACCATATATTTT
>TRBV2|-|TRBJ1-6|once
CASSPTGRNSPLHF
TGTGCCAGCAGCCCAACAGGGAGGAATTCACCCCTCCACTTT
>TRBV5-8|TRBD2|TRBJ2-2|-
CASSHRTSQNTGELFF
TGTGCCAGCAGTCACCGGACTAGCCAGAACACCGGGGAGCTGTTTTTT
>TRBV5-1|-|TRBJ1-1|-
CASSSAANTEAFF
TGCGCCAGCAGCTCTGCGGCGAACACTGAAGCTTTCTTT